Described below is a single T cell receptor beta chain sequence and its context. Its recognized antigen is unknown. No base quality information exists; no much larger clone differs at one position. From cysteine to phenylalanine, the CDR3 is 15 amino acids long. The sequence is cut down to CDR3 DNA, 45 bases in frame from base 1. Germline trimming amounts to 3 bases on V and 4 bases on J, with 6 as the count of junction bases outside the gene matches. From a lookup of the germline V gene, CDR1 and CDR2 are SQVTM and ANQGSEA. The trial excluded patients who had a history of autoimmune disease or who were on systemic immunosuppression. In every dose cohort, peripheral blood was drawn for TCR sequencing at baseline, cycle 4 day 1, and cycle 7 day 1. Samples were obtained from an open-label, multicenter, first-in-human phase I dose-escalation trial of ivuxolimab. Adults with locally advanced or metastatic melanoma, renal cell, hepatocellular, or head and neck squamous cell carcinoma were enrolled in the trial. Before TCR sequencing, CD4+ T cells and CD8+ T cells from peripheral blood were sorted into separate populations.

Genomic DNA was isolated from the sorted cells so that the TCRbeta CDR3 region could be sequenced. The immunoSEQ Assay was used to sequence the TCRbeta CDR3 regions. Not all clones reach the TCRdb copy of this immuneACCESS table, which keeps in-frame sequences only. Checked studies attribute under half of the gap to unresolved V genes and leave the rest unexplained. This sample holds tens of thousands of clones; approximately 90% were observed only once. The top ten constitute 30% to 35% of the sample. This entry comes from a study of OX40 agonist ivuxolimab in advanced cancers. About the investigation overall: Ivuxolimab was an agonistic, fully human IgG2 monoclonal antibody directed against OX40 (CD134), a costimulatory receptor. Intravenous ivuxolimab was administered to patients every 2 weeks at six dose levels: 0.01, 0.1, 0.3, 1.5, 3 and 10 mg/kg. Of the approximately 50 dose-escalation patients, hepatocellular carcinoma was present in approximately 20, melanoma in roughly 15, renal cell carcinoma in 9 and head and neck cancer in 9. The dose-escalation cohort was around 83% male with a mean age of about 54 years, ranging from roughly 20 to 85. Patients were allowed to have had prior anti-PD-1, anti-PD-L1 or anti-CTLA-4 therapy, and around two fifths of the dose-escalation patients had been treated with checkpoint inhibitors. Partial responses were achieved by three dose-escalation patients, of whom one had hepatocellular carcinoma and two had cutaneous melanoma. The purpose of peripheral TCRbeta sequencing was to test whether ivuxolimab changed TCR sequence diversity and led to clonal T-cell expansion. The paper covers the monotherapy dose-escalation part of the phase I ivuxolimab trial, which included N ≈ 57 patients.

What the authors observed across the whole study: Low levels of normalized T-cell clonal expansion were also seen in some patients who did not respond. After ivuxolimab, more expanded clones were found on average in CD8+ T cells than in CD4+ T cells. At doses of 0.1 to 3.0 mg/kg, clonal expansion of both CD4+ and CD8+ blood T cells was observed from baseline to week 6. Partial responders in the 0.1-3.0 mg/kg groups had among the lowest normalized peripheral clonal expansion, especially among CD8+ T cells. Which antigens the clonally expanded peripheral T cells were specific for was not determined.

The chain was built from TRBV29-1 and TRBJ2-1, with 10 junctional bases fitting TRBD1. Sequencing used CD4+ or CD8+ T cells sorted from blood, obtained in a trial of the OX40 agonist ivuxolimab. The receptor's source is an adult with an advanced solid tumor such as melanoma, head and neck, liver or kidney cancer. The CDR3 in this case is CSVDPGTGVYNEQFF. Read as DNA, the sequence is TGCAGCGTTGACCCAGGGACAGGGGTATACAATGAGCAGTTCTTC.